A single sample gave rise to the 11 T cell receptor beta chains below, sequenced in a study of Graves' ophthalmopathy and Graves' hyperthyroidism. The authors amplified TCR beta CDR3 regions from RNA transcripts. Amplification began with first-round RT-PCR using HTBI primers, then second-round multiplex PCR was performed. Using its own MiXCR run on the multiplex PCR reads, TCRdb lists one record per CDR3 protein. The repertoire includes around 1.1 million distinct CDR3 sequences, about 36% of them detected once, and roughly 11% sits in the top ten. What was sequenced was peripheral blood or thyroid tissue (not recorded which). These receptors were obtained from an adult man with Graves' hyperthyroidism.

The chain carries TRBV7-8 and TRBJ2-7; no firm D call. Per the germline V gene, CDR1 is SGHVS and CDR2 is FQNEAQ. The CDR3 covers 12 residues. V lost 5 bases to trimming and J lost 10 bases, with 15 bases between them. The CDR3: CASSTQQSRQYF. Here the CDR3 DNA reads TGTGCCAGCAGCACGCAGCAGAGTCGCCAGTACTTC.

This clonotype appeared a few times. The rearrangement joins TRBV4-2 to TRBJ2-5; 11 nucleotides match TRBD2. With 6 bases clipped from V and 1 base from J, the junction kept 13 bases outside the gene matches. Looked up from germline, CDR1 is LGHNA and CDR2 is YNFKEQ. The CDR3 length is 18 residues. CDR3 nucleotide sequence: TGTGCCAGCAGTAGTACAGCTAGCGGGAGGTTGGGCCAAGAGACCCAGTACTTC. Amino acids: CASSSTASGRLGQETQYF.

Only a few counts were recorded for this clonotype. V gene TRBV28 combines with J gene TRBJ2-2; tentative D call: TRBD1 (5 bases). CDR1 is MDHEN, CDR2 SYDVKM, per germline. Trimming removed 7 bases at V and 4 bases at J, with 13 bases between. The CDR3 is made up of 14 amino acids. As DNA, the CDR3 is TGTGCCAGCACCGTCCCGCAGGGCACCGGGGAGCTGTTTTTT. It is translated as CASTVPQGTGELFF. Full variable domain (missing parts from reference TRBV28 and TRBJ2-2): DVKVTQSSRYLVKRTGEKVFLECVQDMDHENMFWYRQDPGLGLRLIYFSYDVKMKEKGDIPEGYSVSREKKERFSLILESASTNQTSMYLCASTVPQGTGELFFGEGSRLTVL.

This clonotype was detected a few times. This chain connects TRBV7-9 to TRBJ1-1; D gene ambiguous. CDR1 SEHNR and CDR2 FQNEAQ come from the germline V gene (reference sequence). The CDR3 sequence is 14 residues long. Between the trimmed V and J ends, which lost 6 bases and 4 bases, there was a span of 15 bases. The CDR3 sequence is CASSFDSGTTEAFF. The CDR3 nucleotides are TGTGCCAGCAGTTTTGACTCTGGAACCACTGAAGCTTTCTTT.

This sequence joins TRBV6-2 or TRBV6-3 and TRBJ2-5, with D possibly TRBD2 on 6 matching bases. The germline V and J ends were trimmed by 8 bases and 4 bases, with 11 bases remaining between them. The CDR3 runs 12 residues. The germline V gene has CDR1 MNHEY and CDR2 SVGEGT. CDR3 bases: TGTGCCAGCCTGGGGGGAGGAGAGACCCAGTACTTC. This encodes CASLGGGETQYF.

The chain is built from TRBV29-1 and TRBJ1-2, with D possibly being TRBD1 (5 bases). The CDR3 totals 11 residues. Trimming left V 7 bases short and J 8 bases short, with 14 bases between. Per germline, CDR1 SQVTM and CDR2 ANQGSEA. In DNA form, the CDR3 reads TGCAGCGCCCCTCGGGGGGGGGGCTACACCTTC. It encodes CSAPRGGGYTF.

The chain is built from TRBV2 and TRBJ1-5; 7 positions agree with TRBD1. The V gene's germline CDR1 is SNHLY and CDR2 FYNNEI. The CDR3 covers 17 residues. Trimming cost V 6 bases and J 4 bases; bases outside gene matches: 15. CDR3 residues: CASRPGGVRGTNQPQHF. The CDR3, as DNA: TGTGCCAGCAGACCTGGGGGGGTCAGGGGGACAAATCAGCCCCAGCATTTT.

This clonotype occurred many times. This rearrangement joins TRBV10-3 to TRBJ2-5; weak D call: TRBD2 (6 bases). This CDR3 spans 12 amino acids. Germline CDR1 reads ENHRY; CDR2 reads SYGVKD. Trimming cost V 5 bases and J 9 bases, with 13 bases left between them. CDR3 amino acids: CAISLEWGAQYF. CDR3 nucleotides: TGTGCCATCAGTCTTGAGTGGGGGGCCCAGTACTTC.

Remarks on this clonotype: Possible read error: a much larger clone is one base away. V usage is TRBV12-5 and J usage is TRBJ2-5, with D tentatively TRBD2 (5 bases). Germline assignment: CDR1 LGHNT and CDR2 FRNRAP. The CDR3 loop spans 13 amino acids. CDR3 sequence reads: CASSLLGEQTQYF. CDR3 sequence (DNA): TGTGCCAGCAGTCTTTTGGGAGAGCAGACCCAGTACTTC. Based on the CDR3 plus reference TRBV12-5 and TRBJ2-5, the full variable domain is DARVTQTPRHKVTEMGQEVTMRCQPILGHNTVFWYRQTMMQGLELLAYFRNRAPLDDSGMPKDRFSAEMPDATLATLKIQPSEPRDSAVYFCASSLLGEQTQYFGPGTRLLVL.

This clonotype was seen just once. The chain links TRBV6-1 to TRBJ1-1, with D maybe TRBD1 (5 bases). Per the germline V gene, CDR1 is MNHNS and CDR2 is SASEGT. Trimming stripped 6 bases from V and 4 bases from J, with 15 bases between. The CDR3 is 14 amino acids. In nucleotides, the CDR3 is TGTGCCAGCAGCATATCCGGGGCTGGCACTGAAGCTTTCTTT. This gives the protein CASSISGAGTEAFF.

This clonotype was found many times. This chain links TRBV14 with TRBJ1-2; D remains ambiguous. V gave up 4 bases and J gave up 2 bases, with 8 bases separating them. CDR1 is SGHDN, CDR2 FVKESK, per germline. The CDR3 runs to 13 residues. The CDR3 loop reads CASSPGLNYGYTF. The DNA for the CDR3 is TGTGCCAGCAGCCCCGGGCTGAACTATGGCTACACCTTC. Complete variable domain (other parts from reference TRBV14 and TRBJ1-2): EAGVTQFPSHSVIEKGQTVTLRCDPISGHDNLYWYRRVMGKEIKFLLHFVKESKQDESGMPNNRFLAERTGGTYSTLKVQPAELEDSGVYFCASSPGLNYGYTFGSGTRLTVV.